The present entry profiles one T cell receptor beta chain with its context. The sample belongs to a study of blood T cell repertoires in COVID-19. Some clones are missing from TCRdb's copy, which holds only in-frame ones; the method was immunoSEQ multiplex PCR. The profile shows roughly 520,000 clones, around 89% of them singletons. Individuals aged roughly 18 to 95 years were recruited from 20 to 25 US areas. Cohort allocation depended upon clinical history that participants reported. With V trimmed by 1 base and J by 2 bases, 6 bases remained unmatched. The CDR3 covers 18 residues. The germline V gene has CDR1 LGHDT and CDR2 YNNKEL (reference sequence).

The specimen sequenced was PBMCs or T cells enriched from blood (not recorded which). The receptor comes from a woman in her 40s who had recovered from COVID-19. The chain joins TRBV3-1 (or the pseudogene TRBV3-2) to TRBJ2-7; TRBD2 matches at 15 bases. The CDR3 spells CASSQVGWTSGRAYEQYF. The CDR3 DNA reads TGTGCCAGCAGCCAAGTAGGTTGGACTAGCGGGAGGGCCTACGAGCAGTACTTC.